Listed here are 32 T cell receptor beta chains from one sample, sequenced in a study of blood T cell repertoires in COVID-19. Libraries were prepared by immunoSEQ multiplex PCR; TCRdb keeps only in-frame clonotypes and omits some of them. The sample yields some 18,000 clones, almost 90% seen once. The sample was peripheral blood. Receptor source: a human donor in a cohort sampled during active COVID-19.

This chain uses TRBV5-5 with TRBJ2-5; TRBD2 agrees at 8 bases. The CDR3 runs to 14 residues. Trimming cost V 0 bases and J 4 bases; bases outside gene matches: 2. The germline gives CDR1 SGHKS, CDR2 YYEKEE (reference sequence). CDR3 sequence (DNA): TGTGCCAGCAGCTTGGTCGGGAGGGGAGAGACCCAGTACTTC. It codes for CASSLVGRGETQYF.

The chain employs TRBV10-3 and TRBJ2-7; 12 nucleotides agree with TRBD1. This CDR3 contains 15 residues. From germline, CDR1 is ENHRY and CDR2 SYGVKD. J gave up 6 bases and V 0 bases, and 3 bases lay outside the gene matches. The CDR3 DNA follows: TGTGCCATCAGTGAGTCGCGGGACAGGGGGCTCGAGCAGTACTTC. Its translation is CAISESRDRGLEQYF.

The chain recombines TRBV7-2 with TRBJ2-3, with D unresolved. Per the germline V gene, CDR1 is SGHTA and CDR2 is FQGNSA. This CDR3 comprises 15 residues. The V end lost 1 base, the J end lost 0 bases, and 8 bases lay between the germline ends. The CDR3 nucleotides read TGTGCCAGCAGCTTAGGTCGACTTAGCACAGATACGCAGTATTTT. Protein product: CASSLGRLSTDTQYF.

The genes are TRBV6-5 and TRBJ2-7; 8 positions match TRBD1. In germline, CDR1 is MNHEY, CDR2 SVGAGI. This CDR3 contains 13 residues. V shed 8 bases, J shed 3 bases, and the junction held 6 bases outside the gene matches. This CDR3 is CASRTGLVYEQYF. As DNA, the CDR3 is TGTGCCAGCCGGACAGGGCTCGTCTACGAGCAGTACTTC.

The chain uses TRBV30 and TRBJ1-5, with D uncertain. V was clipped by 0 bases and J by 8 bases, with 11 bases between them. Germline V CDR1 and CDR2: GTSNPN, SVGIG (reference sequence). The CDR3 loop spans 13 amino acids. The CDR3 region is CAWSVRGSEPQHF. CDR3 in DNA: TGTGCCTGGAGTGTACGGGGTTCGGAGCCCCAGCATTTT.

V usage is TRBV9 and J usage is TRBJ2-5; D is possibly TRBD2 (6 bases). The CDR3 totals 15 residues. CDR1 is SGDLS and CDR2 is YYNGEE in the germline V gene. The V end was cut by 0 bases, the J end by 1 base, with 10 bases between. Here the CDR3 reads CASSVDGRGQETQYF. CDR3 sequence (DNA): TGTGCCAGCAGCGTAGATGGGCGGGGCCAAGAGACCCAGTACTTC.

This chain links TRBV7-8 with TRBJ1-5, with TRBD1 matching 10 bases. The junction had 5 bases not matched to a gene; V was cut back by 4 bases and J by 2 bases. The CDR3 spans 16 residues. Germline V gene lookup returns CDR1 SGHVS and CDR2 FQNEAQ. The CDR3 protein is CASSSTGGIGNQPQHF. The CDR3 bases are TGTGCCAGCAGCTCGACAGGGGGCATCGGCAATCAGCCCCAGCATTTT. The full variable domain, in which reference TRBV7-8 and TRBJ1-5 provide the parts outside the CDR3, is GAGVSQSPRYKVAKRGQDVALRCDPISGHVSLFWYQQALGQGPEFLTYFQNEAQLDKSGLPSDRFFAERPEGSVSTLKIQRTQQEDSAVYLCASSSTGGIGNQPQHFGDGTRLSIL.

The chain carries TRBV6-6 and TRBJ1-5; 7 nucleotides match TRBD1. The CDR3 consists of 14 residues. The germline gives CDR1 MNHNY, CDR2 SVGAGI (reference sequence). After removal of 2 bases from V and 7 bases from J, the junction contained 5 bases not matched to a gene. CDR3: CASSYGQAGQPQHF. CDR3 sequence (DNA): TGTGCCAGCAGTTACGGACAGGCGGGACAGCCCCAGCATTTT.

The CDR3 region has the DNA TGTGCCAGCAGCTTCCCCCTCGCAAGCGGGGGCCCTAGCTCCTACAATGAGCAGTTCTTC. It encodes CASSFPLASGGPSSYNEQFF. J is TRBJ2-1 and V is TRBV5-4; 8 bases match TRBD2. This CDR3 region has 20 residues. Germline CDR1 and CDR2: SGHNT and YYREEE (reference sequence). Trimming at V came to 2 bases and at J to 0 bases, leaving 16 bases not matched to a gene.

The rearrangement joins TRBV6-5 to TRBJ2-7, with TRBD1 matching 7 bases. Trimming took 6 bases from V and 3 from J; bases not matched to a gene: 8. CDR3 length: 14 amino acids. Germline V gene sequence: CDR1 MNHEY, CDR2 SVGAGI. CDR3 in DNA: TGTGCCAGCAGGGGGACAGATGTCCTCTACGAGCAGTACTTC. It specifies CASRGTDVLYEQYF.

V is TRBV9 and J is TRBJ2-1; 12 bases are a match to TRBD2. The germline CDR1 and CDR2 sequences are SGDLS and YYNGEE. Trimming cost V 2 bases and J 0 bases; bases outside gene matches: 3. The CDR3 runs 17 residues. The CDR3: CASSVTSGGSSYNEQFF. For the CDR3, the DNA is TGTGCCAGCAGCGTTACTAGCGGGGGGAGCTCCTACAATGAGCAGTTCTTC.

Concerning this clone itself: The identical CDR3 is also encoded by other nucleotide sequences in the sample. V usage is TRBV10-3 and J usage is TRBJ1-6; D is possibly TRBD1 (5 bases). The germline V gene has CDR1 ENHRY and CDR2 SYGVKD. The CDR3 covers 15 residues. V lost 3 bases to trimming and J lost 8 bases, with 14 bases between them. The CDR3 is CAISDPGKTDSPLHF. The CDR3 nucleotides read TGTGCCATCAGTGATCCAGGGAAAACGGATTCACCCCTCCACTTT.

The V and J genes are TRBV10-2 and TRBJ2-5; 13 nucleotides match TRBD2. Trimming took 2 bases from V and 4 from J; bases not matched to a gene: 7. This CDR3 contains 17 residues. Germline assignment: CDR1 WSHSY and CDR2 SAAADI. Written as DNA, the CDR3 is TGCGCCAGCAGTGAGCGACTAGCGGGGGGCAAGGGAGAGACCCAGTACTTC. This codes for CASSERLAGGKGETQYF.

The rearrangement links TRBV19 to TRBJ1-5; 9 positions agree with TRBD1. The CDR3 runs 15 residues. J was trimmed by 2 bases and V by 5 bases; bases with no gene match: 4. CDR1 LNHDA and CDR2 SQIVND come from the germline V gene (reference sequence). CDR3 DNA: TGTGCCAGTAGTCCCCGGACAGGGGGCAATCAGCCCCAGCATTTT. Its translation: CASSPRTGGNQPQHF.

This rearrangement joins TRBV9 to TRBJ1-1; TRBD1 agrees at 7 bases. CDR3 size: 15 residues. Germline CDR1 reads SGDLS; CDR2 reads YYNGEE. V lost 0 bases to trimming and J lost 5 bases; unmatched junction nucleotides: 7. CDR3 in DNA: TGTGCCAGCAGCGTAGAGGGACAGTTGGGGACTGAAGCTTTCTTT. Amino acids: CASSVEGQLGTEAFF.

Notes on this clone: One end of the junction varies from germline; a read error may be responsible. This specimen includes other DNA sequences encoding the same CDR3. This sequence joins TRBV9 and TRBJ2-7, with 9 bases identical to TRBD2. Germline V CDR1 and CDR2: SGDLS, YYNGEE. The CDR3 consists of 14 residues. The CDR3 sequence is CARRGAGGRDEQYF. In DNA, the CDR3 is TGCGCCCGCCGCGGGGCGGGGGGGCGCGACGAGCAGTACTTC.

This clone is medium-sized in the sample. The rearrangement uses TRBV13 and TRBJ1-3, with D maybe TRBD1 (6 bases). In germline, CDR1 is PRHDT, CDR2 FYEKMQ (reference sequence). The CDR3 has 13 amino acids. Trimming cost V 4 bases and J 4 bases, with 8 bases left between them. The CDR3 nucleotides read TGTGCCAGCAGCTGGGGGCGGGGAAACACCATATATTTT. Translating gives CASSWGRGNTIYF.

V gene TRBV12-3 or TRBV12-4 combines with J gene TRBJ1-3; D is undetermined. V lost 3 bases, J lost 6 bases, and 3 bases lay in between. The CDR3 is made up of 11 amino acids. CDR3 bases: TGTGCCAGCAGTTTCGTAAACACCATATATTTT. Protein: CASSFVNTIYF.

The chain uses TRBV5-8 and TRBJ1-3; D not resolved. Trimming cost V 4 bases and J 1 base, with 9 bases left between them. CDR1 SGHTS and CDR2 YDEGEE come from the germline V gene. The CDR3 is 14 amino acids. CDR3: CASSRRSSGNTIYF. The CDR3, as DNA: TGTGCCAGCAGCCGCCGGAGTTCTGGAAACACCATATATTTT.

J is TRBJ2-3 and V is TRBV7-9; possible D gene TRBD2, 6 bases. The CDR3 is 15 amino acids. Germline loops: CDR1 SEHNR, CDR2 FQNEAQ (reference sequence). Trimming removed 4 bases from V and 3 bases from J, with 14 bases in between. This chain's CDR3 is CASSSRLEGTDTQYF. The CDR3 DNA is TGTGCCAGCAGCTCAAGGCTGGAGGGGACAGATACGCAGTATTTT. The complete variable domain, with remaining parts taken from reference TRBV7-9 and TRBJ2-3, reads DTGVSQNPRHKITKRGQNVTFRCDPISEHNRLYWYRQTLGQGPEFLTYFQNEAQLEKSRLLSDRFSAERPKGSFSTLEIQRTEQGDSAMYLCASSSRLEGTDTQYFGPGTRLTVL.

The rearrangement uses TRBV5-4 and TRBJ2-6; possibly TRBD2 for D (5 bases). V was pared by 0 bases and J by 3 bases, with 13 bases between. The CDR3 spans 17 residues. Per germline, CDR1 SGHNT and CDR2 YYREEE (reference sequence). The CDR3 reads CASSLGTEVIGANVLTF. The DNA of the CDR3 is TGTGCCAGCAGCTTGGGGACTGAGGTAATTGGGGCCAACGTCCTGACTTTC.

The V and J genes are TRBV12-3 or TRBV12-4 and TRBJ1-2; a possible D gene is TRBD1 (6 bases). V lost 7 bases and J 8 bases, leaving 17 bases between the germline ends. The CDR3 length is 13 residues. The CDR3 here is CASTLDRLGGYTF. The CDR3 DNA reads TGTGCCAGCACCTTAGACAGGCTAGGCGGCTACACCTTC.

This clone was recorded only once. The V and J genes are TRBV5-4 and TRBJ2-7; TRBD1 is a possible D gene (6 bases). V shed 1 base and J shed 4 bases, with 15 bases lying between them. The CDR3 covers 15 residues. Germline CDR1 SGHNT, CDR2 YYREEE (reference sequence). This chain's CDR3 is CASSLFNRADYEQYF. CDR3 nucleotide sequence: TGTGCCAGCAGCTTGTTCAACAGGGCCGATTACGAGCAGTACTTC.

This clone appeared a single time. The CDR3 reads CASSLLERDTQYF. CDR3 nucleotide sequence: TGTGCCAGCAGCTTATTAGAGAGAGATACGCAGTATTTT. This chain uses TRBV7-9 with TRBJ2-3; the D is unclear. V lost 2 bases and J 5 bases, leaving 8 bases between the germline ends. CDR3 length: 13 residues. Germline CDR1 reads SEHNR; CDR2 reads FQNEAQ (reference sequence).

V gene TRBV5-1 combines with J gene TRBJ2-7; TRBD2 agrees at 10 bases. The CDR3 loop spans 17 amino acids. Germline CDR1 is SGHRS and CDR2 is YFSETQ. V gave up 1 base and J gave up 6 bases; unmatched junction bases: 13. In DNA, the CDR3 is TGCGCCAGCAGCTTGTGGCTAGCGGGGGCCTCAGGGAGCGAGCAGTACTTC. As protein: CASSLWLAGASGSEQYF.

This clone is a singleton in its sample. The chain is built from TRBV25-1 and TRBJ2-7; unclear D gene. V was trimmed by 8 bases and J by 2 bases, leaving 7 bases between them. CDR3 length: 11 residues. Per germline, CDR1 MGHDK and CDR2 SYGVNS. CDR3 coding DNA: TGTGCCAGCCAAACAGCCTACGAGCAGTACTTC. This codes for CASQTAYEQYF.

The V and J genes are TRBV7-9 and TRBJ1-5, with 7 bases fitting TRBD1. The CDR3 has 16 residues. V dropped 1 base and J dropped 5; count of bases not matched to a gene: 8. Germline assignment: CDR1 SEHNR and CDR2 FQNEAQ (reference sequence). The CDR3 region is CASSLVLQGHYQPQHF. Written as DNA, the CDR3 is TGTGCCAGCAGCTTAGTACTACAGGGGCACTATCAGCCCCAGCATTTT.

This rearrangement joins TRBV3-1 (or the pseudogene TRBV3-2) to TRBJ2-7, with D unclear. This CDR3 is built from 13 residues. The germline V gene encodes CDR1 LGHDT and CDR2 YNNKEL (reference sequence). V lost 3 bases and J lost 2, with 8 bases in between. The CDR3 loop is CASSHPITYEQYF. CDR3 sequence (DNA): TGTGCCAGCAGCCATCCTATCACCTACGAGCAGTACTTC.

Points on this clone: Relative to the germline gene, one junction end is altered; a read error may explain this. CDR3 sequence (DNA): TGTGCCAGCAGTTACTTTGCGGCAGCTCTCACTCGCCCGCTCTTCTTC. This codes for CASSYFAAALTRPLFF. The rearrangement joins TRBV6-5 to TRBJ2-7; no clear D gene. Germline V lookup: CDR1 MNHEY, CDR2 SVGAGI. The CDR3 runs to 16 residues.

The chain uses TRBV28 and TRBJ1-2; maybe TRBD1 (5 bases). The CDR3 consists of 15 residues. The germline V gene has CDR1 MDHEN and CDR2 SYDVKM. The V end lost 8 bases, the J end lost 3 bases, and 19 bases lay between the germline ends. CDR3 sequence (DNA): TGTGCCAGCCTCGGCCAGGACATCGAATACTATGGCTACACCTTC. Translation: CASLGQDIEYYGYTF.

The CDR3 region is CASSLGTGLTDTQYF. The CDR3 coding sequence is TGTGCCAGCAGCTTAGGGACAGGGTTAACAGATACGCAGTATTTT. The rearrangement uses TRBV7-2 and TRBJ2-3; 8 bases match TRBD1. The CDR3 has 15 amino acids. Germline trimming cut 1 base from V and 3 bases from J; bases unmatched to any gene: 3. Per the germline V gene, CDR1 is SGHTA and CDR2 is FQGNSA.

This chain links TRBV28 with TRBJ1-5, with D tentatively TRBD1 (5 bases). This CDR3 region has 12 residues. Trimming removed 10 bases from V and 8 bases from J, with 15 bases in between. Germline V CDR1 and CDR2: MDHEN, SYDVKM. The CDR3 here is CATRRGREPQHF. CDR3 sequence (DNA): TGTGCCACCCGCCGGGGGAGGGAGCCCCAGCATTTT.